This T cell receptor beta chain was obtained from a study of T cell changes during pregnancy in multiple sclerosis. Trimming shortened V by 5 bases and J by 4 bases, and 11 bases separated the two germline ends. The CDR3 spans 13 residues. Germline V gene sequence: CDR1 MNHEY, CDR2 SVGAGI. Sequencing was performed with immunoSEQ multiplex PCR; in TCRdb, only in-frame clones are kept and a portion is missing. Of 70,000 to 95,000 clones in the sample, 75% to 90% were seen once. The chain uses TRBV6-5 and TRBJ2-5; a possible D gene is TRBD2 (6 bases). Sequencing used peripheral blood, obtained before pregnancy. The sequence was obtained from a female donor with multiple sclerosis, enrolled in a pregnancy study. Written as DNA, the CDR3 is TGTGCCAGCAGTATCCCGGAGGGAGAGACCCAGTACTTC. This translates into CASSIPEGETQYF.